This T cell receptor beta chain derives from a study of T cell clonality in common variable immunodeficiency. The J segment lost 5 bases and the V segment lost 6 bases, leaving 9 bases of the junction unmatched. There are 13 residues in the CDR3. CDR1 is DFQATT and CDR2 is SNEGSKA in the germline V gene (reference sequence). For this clone: A much larger clone differs by one base, so this may be a read error. The read terminates 3 residues ahead of where the CDR3 ends, so the germline J gene completes it. Different DNA sequences within this sample yield the same CDR3.

This table comes from immunoSEQ multiplex PCR, and its TCRdb copy is limited to in-frame clones, with some not included. The specimen gives about 60,000 clones without singletons; the ten biggest hold 1.7%. The material sequenced was peripheral blood mononuclear cells. The source of this sequence is a person aged 18-70 years in good health. J is TRBJ2-7 and V is TRBV20-1; 8 nucleotides line up with TRBD1. The CDR3 loop is CSASVRQGNEQYF. CDR3 bases read: TGCAGTGCCAGCGTACGACAGGGGAACGAG.